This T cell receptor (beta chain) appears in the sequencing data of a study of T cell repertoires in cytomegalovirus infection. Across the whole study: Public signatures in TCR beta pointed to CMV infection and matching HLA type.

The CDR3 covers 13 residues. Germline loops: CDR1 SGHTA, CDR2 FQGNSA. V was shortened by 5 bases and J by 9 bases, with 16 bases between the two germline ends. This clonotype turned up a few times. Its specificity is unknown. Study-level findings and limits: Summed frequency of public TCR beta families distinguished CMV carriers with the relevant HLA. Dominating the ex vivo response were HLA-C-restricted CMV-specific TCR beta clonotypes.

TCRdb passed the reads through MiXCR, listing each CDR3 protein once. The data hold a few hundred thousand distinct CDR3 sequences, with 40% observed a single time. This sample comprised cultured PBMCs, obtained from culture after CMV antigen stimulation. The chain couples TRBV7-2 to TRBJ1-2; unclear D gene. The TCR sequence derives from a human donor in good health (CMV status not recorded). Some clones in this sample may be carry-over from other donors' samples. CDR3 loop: CASSPEEVSSYTF. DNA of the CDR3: TGTGCCAGCAGCCCAGAGGAGGTCAGCAGCTACACCTTC.